The T cell receptor (beta chain) described here comes from a study of human T cells and chemical hapten exposure. Notes on the study in general: TCRs exceeding a frequency of 1 in 1000 stayed unchanged under DPC sensitization.

This clonotype was counted a few times. Its antigen remains unidentified. Regarding time point: healthy volunteer bleed at 2 weeks. The authors extracted total RNA from unfractionated whole blood. What the library attached to individual cDNA molecules were unique molecular identifiers. In the source study's methods: Per-sample TCR counts ranged from about 23,224 to 750,000, median roughly 96,000. TCRdb re-derived calls from the RACE reads in MiXCR, one entry per CDR3 protein. TCRdb's processing, not the authors', yielded these V and J calls. The sample includes roughly 48,000 distinct CDR3 sequences, about 4.1% of them seen just once. Trimming removed 1 base at V and 7 bases at J, with 8 bases between. The CDR3 extends over 13 amino acids. In germline, CDR1 is SGHTA, CDR2 FQGNSA.

The rearrangement uses TRBV7-2 and TRBJ1-5; no definite D call. The sequencing input was whole blood. This TCR was sampled from a human donor in good health. Some clones in this sample may be carry-over from other donors' samples. CDR3 in amino acids: CASSLVKSQPQHF. For the CDR3, the DNA is TGTGCCAGCAGCTTAGTGAAGAGCCAGCCCCAGCATTTT.